The rows below give T cell receptor beta chains drawn from one sample of a study of blood T cell repertoires in COVID-19. Clones were sequenced by immunoSEQ multiplex PCR, and TCRdb holds only the in-frame ones, with some missing. The data contain approximately 69,000 clones, over 80% of them singletons. What was sequenced was peripheral blood. The origin of the receptors is a woman older than 75 with acute or convalescent COVID-19. CDR3s include the opening cysteine and the closing phenylalanine or tryptophan. The D gene is left open where the match is weak. The size of a clone is reported for some rows only, either as once, few or many, or as a class for expanded clones.

J gene | D gene | V gene | clone size | CDR3 protein | CDR3 DNA
TRBJ2-1 | TRBD1 | TRBV15 | - | CATSREEFGTGGVWGNEQFF | TGTGCCACCAGCAGAGAGGAGTTTGGGACAGGGGGCGTTTGGGGCAATGAGCAGTTCTTC
TRBJ2-3 | TRBD1 | TRBV7-8 | - | CASSSDSGTGYTDTQYF | TGTGCCAGCAGCTCCGACTCCGGGACAGGTTACACAGATACGCAGTATTTT
TRBJ2-3 | TRBD1 | TRBV5-1 | - | CASSPDRGADTQYF | TGCGCCAGCAGCCCGGACAGGGGTGCAGATACGCAGTATTTT
TRBJ2-1 | - | TRBV12-5 | - | CASGVPGHPYNEQFF | TGTGCTAGTGGAGTACCGGGACATCCTTACAATGAGCAGTTCTTC
TRBJ2-3 | - | TRBV9 | - | CASSVGQAVSRTDTQYF | TGTGCCAGCAGCGTAGGACAGGCCGTTTCACGCACAGATACGCAGTATTTT
TRBJ2-7 | - | TRBV7-6 | - | CASSLGSGYEQYF | TGTGCCAGCAGCTTAGGTAGCGGCTACGAGCAGTACTTC
TRBJ2-2 | - | TRBV7-2 | - | CASSTTGTRGGELFF | TGTGCCAGCAGCACTACCGGGACACGGGGCGGGGAGCTGTTTTTT
TRBJ1-2 | TRBD1 | TRBV15 | medium-sized | CATSRPGTGNHGYTF | TGTGCCACCAGCAGACCCGGGACAGGGAATCATGGCTACACCTTC
TRBJ1-1 | TRBD1 | TRBV19 | - | CASSIDRGGTEAFF | TGTGCCAGTAGTATCGACAGGGGTGGAACTGAAGCTTTCTTT
TRBJ2-5 | TRBD2 | TRBV15 | - | CATSRASGRGETQYF | TGTGCCACCAGCAGAGCTAGCGGGAGGGGTGAGACCCAGTACTTC
TRBJ1-2 | TRBD1 | TRBV7-9 | - | CASSILTGDHGYTF | TGTGCCAGCAGCATACTCACAGGGGATCATGGCTACACCTTC
TRBJ2-1 | TRBD1 | TRBV28 | few | CASSLSDRVHNEQFF | TGTGCCAGCAGTCTGTCTGACAGGGTCCACAATGAGCAGTTCTTC
TRBJ1-2 | - | TRBV24-1 | - | CATSDPPNYGYTF | TGTGCCACCAGTGATCCTCCTAACTATGGCTACACCTTC
TRBJ2-5 | - | TRBV20-1 | - | CSASLLAGETQYF | TGCAGTGCTAGTCTACTAGCAGGGGAGACCCAGTACTTC